These 18 T cell receptor beta chains share one sample of origin, sequenced in a study of T cells in Graves' hyperthyroidism and ophthalmopathy. The TCR beta CDR3 regions underwent amplification using RNA transcripts as the source. First-round RT-PCR targeting the TCR CDR3 was performed with the HTBI primer set. TCRdb reprocessed the multiplex PCR reads via MiXCR and lists one record per CDR3 protein. This sample has 700,000 to 850,000 distinct CDR3 sequences, with about 35% found just once. Sequencing was performed on blood. The receptor source for this set is a woman aged 40 to 50 with Graves' hyperthyroidism.

This clonotype has ten or more counts. The V and J genes are TRBV7-9 and TRBJ1-1; the match to TRBD1 covers 8 bases. Looked up from germline, CDR1 is SEHNR and CDR2 is FQNEAQ (reference sequence). Trimming took 3 bases from V and 1 from J; bases not matched to a gene: 7. This CDR3 has 16 residues. DNA for the CDR3: TGTGCCAGCAGCTTCACAGGGGGAACCTCGAACACTGAAGCTTTCTTT. It is translated as CASSFTGGTSNTEAFF.

This clonotype was seen more than once but under ten times. The chain has TRBV10-3 and TRBJ2-1; TRBD2 matches at 7 bases. V gave up 2 bases and J gave up 2 bases; unmatched junction bases: 3. Germline assignment: CDR1 ENHRY and CDR2 SYGVKD. The CDR3 loop spans 15 amino acids. The CDR3 reads CAISEGLVAYNEQFF. CDR3 nucleotide sequence: TGTGCCATCAGTGAGGGACTAGTCGCCTACAATGAGCAGTTCTTC.

This clonotype is a singleton in its sample. At one end, the junction sequence differs from germline, possibly due to a read error. This chain joins TRBV29-1 and TRBJ1-1; the match to TRBD1 covers 9 bases. From germline, CDR1 is SQVTM and CDR2 ANQGSEA. This CDR3 comprises 13 residues. This CDR3 is CSGNRDRATGAFF. CDR3 nucleotide sequence: TGCAGCGGCAACCGGGACAGGGCCACTGGAGCTTTCTTT.

V is TRBV5-8 and J is TRBJ2-2; 11 nucleotides line up with TRBD2. Per the germline V gene, CDR1 is SGHTS and CDR2 is YDEGEE. V was pared by 4 bases and J by 5 bases, with 4 bases of the junction left unmatched. The length of the CDR3 is 15 residues. The CDR3 here is CASSARLAGTGELFF. CDR3 sequence (DNA): TGTGCCAGCAGCGCGCGACTAGCGGGAACCGGGGAGCTGTTTTTT.

The chain carries TRBV20-1 and TRBJ1-2; 9 bases align to TRBD1. CDR1 is DFQATT, CDR2 SNEGSKA, per germline (reference sequence). The CDR3 runs 15 residues. After removal of 3 bases from V and 3 bases from J, the junction contained 8 bases not matched to a gene. The CDR3 nucleotides are TGCAGTGCTAGGATGGACAGGGGAATTTACTATGGCTACACCTTC. Protein: CSARMDRGIYYGYTF.

The V gene is TRBV4-1, the J gene TRBJ1-5; D might be TRBD1 (6 bases). The CDR3 extends over 16 amino acids. The V and J ends lost 0 bases and 4 bases respectively, with 13 bases between them. Germline V gene lookup returns CDR1 MGHRA and CDR2 YSYEKL. CDR3 in amino acids: CASSQDGRGGNQPQHF. The CDR3 DNA reads as TGCGCCAGCAGCCAAGATGGCAGGGGAGGGAATCAGCCCCAGCATTTT.

At least ten counts were recorded for this clonotype. This chain connects TRBV20-1 to TRBJ1-6, with D unclear. CDR1 is DFQATT and CDR2 is SNEGSKA in the germline V gene (reference sequence). Deletions cut 4 bases from V and 10 bases from J, with 17 bases between. This CDR3 region has 14 residues. This CDR3 reads CSAKSARSQSPLHF. The CDR3 DNA reads TGCAGTGCTAAGTCCGCCAGGTCCCAGTCACCCCTCCACTTT.

This clonotype was picked up a small number of times. J is TRBJ1-2 and V is TRBV6-6, with 9 bases fitting TRBD1. V lost 2 bases to trimming and J lost 6 bases; unmatched junction nucleotides: 7. In germline, CDR1 is MNHNY, CDR2 SVGAGI (reference sequence). This CDR3 is built from 15 residues. CDR3 DNA: TGTGCCAGCAGTTACGCAGGGACAGGGTACGATGGCTACACCTTC. Encoded protein: CASSYAGTGYDGYTF.

The chain carries TRBV6-5 and TRBJ2-7; no clear D gene. Between the trimmed V and J ends, which lost 6 bases and 3 bases, there was a span of 15 bases. Germline values: CDR1 MNHEY, CDR2 SVGAGI. CDR3 length: 14 residues. The DNA for the CDR3 is TGTGCCAGCAGAAACAGCGACCGCTACTACGAGCAGTACTTC. Translated: CASRNSDRYYEQYF.

This clonotype was seen many times. This chain uses TRBV5-5 with TRBJ1-5; no reliable D call. V gave up 0 bases and J gave up 7 bases, with 8 bases separating them. Germline assignment: CDR1 SGHKS and CDR2 YYEKEE (reference sequence). The CDR3 totals 13 residues. This chain's CDR3 is CASSLVATQPQHF. CDR3 nucleotides: TGTGCCAGCAGCTTGGTGGCGACGCAGCCCCAGCATTTT.

The V call is TRBV4-2, the J call TRBJ2-3, with TRBD2 matching over 8 bases. The CDR3 contains 16 residues. Germline V gene data show CDR1 as LGHNA and CDR2 as YNFKEQ. The junction had 9 bases not matched to a gene; V was cut back by 4 bases and J by 3 bases. CDR3 loop: CASSPRAGEWTDTQYF. CDR3 nucleotides: TGTGCCAGCAGCCCTAGAGCGGGAGAGTGGACAGATACGCAGTATTTT.

This clonotype has ten or more counts. Here the CDR3 reads CASSMRGGNTGELFF. CDR3 nucleotide sequence: TGTGCCAGCAGCATGAGGGGGGGTAACACCGGGGAGCTGTTTTTT. The chain has TRBV25-1 and TRBJ2-2; D possibly corresponds to TRBD2 (7 bases). Germline CDR1 is MGHDK and CDR2 is SYGVNS. V was trimmed by 6 bases and J by 2 bases, leaving 13 bases between them. This CDR3 is built from 15 residues.

This chain connects TRBV20-1 to TRBJ2-5; 12 bases align to TRBD2. CDR1 is DFQATT and CDR2 is SNEGSKA in the germline V gene (reference sequence). The V segment lost 4 bases and the J segment 11 bases; nucleotides outside the gene matches: 8. The CDR3 covers 13 residues. CDR3 sequence reads: CSAMGLAGGTQYF. The CDR3 DNA is TGCAGTGCTATGGGGCTAGCGGGAGGGACACAGTACTTC.

This clonotype was recorded many times. This chain links TRBV10-3 with TRBJ2-7; no clear D. Germline V gives CDR1 ENHRY, CDR2 SYGVKD. V lost 3 bases and J 5 bases, leaving 8 bases between the germline ends. The CDR3 covers 12 residues. The DNA for the CDR3 is TGTGCCATCAGTGATGACGAGGACGAGCAGTACTTC. Its protein product is CAISDDEDEQYF.

This clonotype was recorded at least ten times. The V gene is TRBV19, the J gene TRBJ1-5; D remains ambiguous. This CDR3 region has 13 residues. Trimming removed 3 bases from V and 5 bases from J, with 8 bases in between. Per germline, CDR1 LNHDA and CDR2 SQIVND (reference sequence). In DNA form, the CDR3 reads TGTGCCAGTAGTATGTCGGGGTATCAGCCCCAGCATTTT. Protein: CASSMSGYQPQHF. The whole variable domain, filled in from reference TRBV19 and TRBJ1-5, reads DGGITQSPKYLFRKEGQNVTLSCEQNLNHDAMYWYRQDPGQGLRLIYYSQIVNDFQKGDIAEGYSVSREKKESFPLTVTSAQKNPTAFYLCASSMSGYQPQHFGDGTRLSIL.

About this clonotype itself: A much larger clone lies a single base off, so this may be a read error. The V call is TRBV7-9, the J call TRBJ1-1; 7 nucleotides match TRBD1. CDR3 length: 14 amino acids. Germline lookup yields CDR1 SEHNR and CDR2 FQNEAQ (reference sequence). As DNA, the CDR3 is TGTGCCGGCAGCTTATCGACAGGGTTTACTGAAGCTTTCTTT. Its protein product is CAGSLSTGFTEAFF.

In nucleotides, the CDR3 is TGTGCCAGCACAAATCACAGGGAAGAGACCCAGTACTTC. This codes for CASTNHREETQYF. This sequence joins TRBV21-1 and TRBJ2-5; the D call in the table, TRBD1, was not verified against the DNA. TRBV21-1 is deemed a pseudogene. The CDR3 spans 13 residues.

This chain uses TRBV2 with TRBJ1-2, with 8 bases lining up with TRBD1. The V gene end was trimmed by 3 bases and the J gene end by 6 bases; junction bases not matched to a gene: 9. This CDR3 is built from 15 residues. CDR1 SNHLY and CDR2 FYNNEI come from the germline V gene. Here the CDR3 reads CASSDQGALGNGYTF. Here the CDR3 DNA reads TGTGCCAGCAGTGACCAGGGGGCGCTGGGCAATGGCTACACCTTC.